Each of the 10 T cell receptor beta chains below was sequenced from the same sample in a study of blood T cell repertoires in COVID-19. Assay used: immunoSEQ multiplex PCR; TCRdb lists only in-frame clones, some missing. The profile shows about 140,000 clones, roughly 82% of them singletons. Sequencing used peripheral blood. The receptor set was obtained from a man older than 75 with acute or convalescent COVID-19.

V and J are TRBV7-9 and TRBJ1-2; D gene ambiguous. There are 14 residues in the CDR3. The V and J ends lost 3 bases and 7 bases respectively, with 15 bases between them. CDR1 SEHNR and CDR2 FQNEAQ come from the germline V gene (reference sequence). The CDR3 here is CASSLGEAMPGYTF. In DNA form, the CDR3 reads TGTGCCAGCAGCTTGGGCGAAGCAATGCCTGGCTACACCTTC.

In DNA form, the CDR3 reads TGCAGCGTTCCTCTCTTAGACTATGAGCAGTTCTTC. This codes for CSVPLLDYEQFF. The chain recombines TRBV29-1 with TRBJ2-1; no firm D call. Germline V gene lookup returns CDR1 SQVTM and CDR2 ANQGSEA. Trimming cost V 5 bases and J 8 bases, with 13 bases left between them. The CDR3 is 12 residues long.

A few counts support this clone. This chain uses TRBV5-1 with TRBJ1-2, with no clear D. The CDR3 has 13 amino acids. Germline values: CDR1 SGHRS, CDR2 YFSETQ. Trimming pared 4 bases from V and 0 bases from J, leaving 7 bases between. The CDR3 nucleotides are TGCGCCAGCAGCGCGGGCGCTAACTATGGCTACACCTTC. It translates to CASSAGANYGYTF.

This clone is a singleton in its sample. The rearrangement uses TRBV10-3 and TRBJ1-4; a weak D match, TRBD1 (5 bases). The CDR3 has 14 amino acids. The V end was cut by 4 bases, the J end by 7 bases, with 13 bases between. Germline V CDR1 and CDR2: ENHRY, SYGVKD. CDR3 nucleotide sequence: TGTGCCATCAGTGCGAATTCCAGGGCTGAAAAACTGTTTTTT. It translates to CAISANSRAEKLFF.

This clone has more than one count but fewer than ten. The chain recombines TRBV11-3 with TRBJ2-2; the D gene is possibly TRBD2 (5 bases). The CDR3 totals 16 residues. V was trimmed by 6 bases and J by 5 bases, leaving 19 bases between them. From germline, CDR1 is SGHNT and CDR2 YENEEA. The DNA for the CDR3 is TGTGCCAGCAGTTTCGGAGGTGCGGGTTCAACCGGGGAGCTGTTTTTT. Translation: CASSFGGAGSTGELFF.

This chain links TRBV5-1 with TRBJ1-3; 8 bases match TRBD1. Germline CDR1 is SGHRS and CDR2 is YFSETQ. This CDR3 contains 16 residues. The J segment lost 0 bases and the V segment lost 3 bases, leaving 5 bases of the junction unmatched. The CDR3 DNA follows: TGCGCCAGCAGCTCGCAGGGGGCTAGCTCTGGAAACACCATATATTTT. As protein: CASSSQGASSGNTIYF.

This clone occurred a few times. The genes are TRBV19 and TRBJ2-3; D possibly corresponds to TRBD1 (6 bases). The CDR3 consists of 13 residues. The V and J ends lost 6 bases and 7 bases respectively, with 14 bases between them. Per the germline V gene, CDR1 is LNHDA and CDR2 is SQIVND (reference sequence). CDR3 loop: CASRSQDRYTQYF. In DNA, the CDR3 is TGTGCCAGTAGGAGCCAGGACAGATATACGCAGTATTTT.

CDR3 nucleotide sequence: TGTGCCAGCTGCAGACAGGGGTTAGCCTACACCTTC. Encoded protein: CASCRQGLAYTF. V is TRBV6-5 and J is TRBJ1-2, with TRBD1 identical over 8 bases. The V gene's germline CDR1 is MNHEY and CDR2 SVGAGI. The CDR3 consists of 12 residues. Germline trimming cut 8 bases from V and 10 bases from J; bases unmatched to any gene: 9.

The sample holds many counts of this clone. The chain links TRBV18 to TRBJ2-1; 10 positions agree with TRBD2. CDR1 KGHSH and CDR2 LQKENI come from the germline V gene. The CDR3 covers 15 residues. V shed 3 bases and J 7 bases; nucleotides not matched to a gene: 6. The CDR3: CASSPSSGGANEQFF. CDR3 nucleotides: TGTGCCAGCTCACCGTCAAGCGGGGGGGCGAATGAGCAGTTCTTC.

J is TRBJ2-3 and V is TRBV18; D not resolved. The germline V gene has CDR1 KGHSH and CDR2 LQKENI. This CDR3 has 13 amino acids. The V end lost 0 bases, the J end lost 4 bases, and 5 bases lay between the germline ends. CDR3 coding DNA: TGTGCCAGCTCACCACCGGGCGCAGATACGCAGTATTTT. Protein: CASSPPGADTQYF.